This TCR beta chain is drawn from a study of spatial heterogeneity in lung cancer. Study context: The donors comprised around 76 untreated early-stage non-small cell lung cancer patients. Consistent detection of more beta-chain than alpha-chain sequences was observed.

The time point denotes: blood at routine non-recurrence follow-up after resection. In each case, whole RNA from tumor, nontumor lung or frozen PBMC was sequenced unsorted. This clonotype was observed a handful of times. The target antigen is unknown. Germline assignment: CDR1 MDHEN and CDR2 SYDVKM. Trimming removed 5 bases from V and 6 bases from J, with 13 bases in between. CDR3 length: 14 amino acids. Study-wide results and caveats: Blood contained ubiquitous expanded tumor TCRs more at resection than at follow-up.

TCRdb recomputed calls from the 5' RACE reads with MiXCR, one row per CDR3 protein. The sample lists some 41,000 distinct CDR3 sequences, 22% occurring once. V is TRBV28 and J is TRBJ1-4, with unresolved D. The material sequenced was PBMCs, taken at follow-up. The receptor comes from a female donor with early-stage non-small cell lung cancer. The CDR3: CASSAPGLDEKLFF. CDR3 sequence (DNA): TGTGCCAGCAGTGCTCCGGGGTTGGATGAAAAACTGTTTTTT.